The 19 T cell receptor beta chains below come from one sample, sequenced in a study of T cell changes during pregnancy in multiple sclerosis. Profiled with immunoSEQ multiplex PCR; TCRdb holds only in-frame clones, not every one. The profile shows over 50,000 clones, more than 75% of them singletons. Sequencing was done on a sample of peripheral blood from another person, used as feeder cells. These receptors were taken from a human donor whose cells served as feeder cells for cultures in a pregnancy study.

This chain links TRBV4-1 with TRBJ2-1; D remains unclear. The ends were cut back, 1 base at V and 7 bases at J, with 5 bases in the middle. The V gene's germline CDR1 is MGHRA and CDR2 YSYEKL. The CDR3 sequence is 12 residues long. CDR3 in amino acids: CASSQVTNEQFF. The CDR3 DNA reads as TGCGCCAGCAGCCAAGTAACGAATGAGCAGTTCTTC.

The chain employs TRBV19 and TRBJ1-5; 8 bases fit TRBD1. CDR1 is LNHDA and CDR2 is SQIVND in the germline V gene (reference sequence). The V and J ends lost 6 bases and 6 bases, in that order; junction bases with no gene match: 10. CDR3 length equals 15 residues. The CDR3 spells CASRVADRVIQPQHF. The CDR3 nucleotides read TGTGCCAGTAGAGTGGCGGACAGGGTAATTCAGCCCCAGCATTTT.

The rearrangement uses TRBV5-6 and TRBJ2-4; the match to TRBD1 covers 8 bases. Germline trimming cut 0 bases from V and 6 bases from J; bases unmatched to any gene: 5. Germline V CDR1 and CDR2: SGHDT, YYEEEE. The CDR3 covers 15 residues. CDR3 sequence reads: CASSLEGQGANIQYF. In DNA, the CDR3 is TGTGCCAGCAGCTTGGAAGGGCAGGGGGCAAACATTCAGTACTTC.

Points on this clone: At one end, the junction sequence differs from germline, possibly due to a read error. The chain links TRBV6-5 to TRBJ1-5; D might be TRBD1 (5 bases). Looked up from germline, CDR1 is MNHEY and CDR2 is SVGAGI. The CDR3 has 11 residues. The CDR3 region is CASSSDRIKNF. The CDR3 region has the DNA TGTGCCAGCAGCTCCGACAGAATAAAGAATTTT.

The CDR3 protein is CASIPHPGTGVNIQYF. For the CDR3, the DNA is TGTGCCAGCATCCCTCATCCCGGGACAGGGGTGAACATTCAGTACTTC. The rearrangement links TRBV7-9 to TRBJ2-4, with 10 bases fitting TRBD1. The CDR3 is 16 amino acids. Germline loops: CDR1 SEHNR, CDR2 FQNEAQ (reference sequence). The V segment lost 7 bases and the J segment 7 bases; nucleotides outside the gene matches: 13.

V and J are TRBV7-9 and TRBJ1-2; 7 bases are a match to TRBD1. Germline CDR1 is SEHNR and CDR2 is FQNEAQ (reference sequence). The CDR3 spans 14 residues. J gave up 8 bases and V 6 bases, and 12 bases lay outside the gene matches. The CDR3 DNA is TGTGCCAGCAGTTCTGGACAGGAAGGGCTGGGCTACACCTTC. Amino acid sequence: CASSSGQEGLGYTF.

The chain combines TRBV19 with TRBJ2-2; tentatively, D is TRBD1 (5 bases). CDR3 size: 14 residues. The germline V gene has CDR1 LNHDA and CDR2 SQIVND (reference sequence). Trimming shortened V by 5 bases and J by 5 bases, and 12 bases separated the two germline ends. CDR3 sequence: CASSRQRSTGELFF. The CDR3 DNA sequence: TGTGCCAGTAGTCGACAGCGATCTACCGGGGAGCTGTTTTTT. The full variable domain, its missing parts supplied by reference TRBV19 and TRBJ2-2, is DGGITQSPKYLFRKEGQNVTLSCEQNLNHDAMYWYRQDPGQGLRLIYYSQIVNDFQKGDIAEGYSVSREKKESFPLTVTSAQKNPTAFYLCASSRQRSTGELFFGEGSRLTVL.

V is TRBV28 and J is TRBJ2-1; D remains ambiguous. Germline CDR1 is MDHEN and CDR2 is SYDVKM. This CDR3 has 15 residues. V was pared by 6 bases and J by 0 bases, with 12 bases between. The DNA for the CDR3 is TGTGCCAGCAGCCCGTCATCAGGCTCCTACAATGAGCAGTTCTTC. Translation gives CASSPSSGSYNEQFF.

The rearrangement joins TRBV2 to TRBJ2-7; 14 bases fit TRBD2. This CDR3 is 18 amino acids long. CDR1 is SNHLY, CDR2 FYNNEI, per germline. With 6 bases clipped from V and 3 bases from J, the junction kept 13 bases outside the gene matches. CDR3 in amino acids: CASRRGLAGVLGIYEQYF. DNA of the CDR3: TGTGCCAGCAGGAGGGGACTAGCGGGAGTACTAGGGATCTACGAGCAGTACTTC. The full variable domain, its missing parts supplied by reference TRBV2 and TRBJ2-7, is EPEVTQTPSHQVTQMGQEVILRCVPISNHLYFYWYRQILGQKVEFLVSFYNNEISEKSEIFDDQFSVERPDGSNFTLKIRSTKLEDSAMYFCASRRGLAGVLGIYEQYFGPGTRLTVT.

This clone was seen just once. This sequence joins TRBV5-1 and TRBJ1-1; D call uncertain. This CDR3 comprises 12 residues. Trimming removed 5 bases from V and 0 bases from J, with 5 bases in between. The germline V gene has CDR1 SGHRS and CDR2 YFSETQ. The CDR3 coding sequence is TGCGCCAGCAGGGTCATGAACACTGAAGCTTTCTTT. Translated: CASRVMNTEAFF.

The chain has TRBV18 and TRBJ1-6; TRBD1 might be the D (6 bases). This CDR3 spans 15 amino acids. In germline, CDR1 is KGHSH, CDR2 LQKENI. Trimming removed 2 bases from V and 5 bases from J, with 10 bases in between. In DNA, the CDR3 is TGTGCCAGCTCACCAAGCAGACAGGATAATTCACCCCTCCACTTT. It codes for CASSPSRQDNSPLHF.

As DNA, the CDR3 is TGTGCCAGCAGCGCAGCCCCGGGGCGAGAAGCTTTCTTT. Its translation: CASSAAPGREAFF. The chain combines TRBV9 with TRBJ1-1; a possible D gene is TRBD1 (5 bases). The CDR3 covers 13 residues. The V end lost 3 bases, the J end lost 8 bases, and 14 bases lay between the germline ends. CDR1 is SGDLS and CDR2 is YYNGEE in the germline V gene.

The chain is built from TRBV18 and TRBJ2-3; D call uncertain. CDR1 and CDR2 (germline): KGHSH, LQKENI. V was pared by 0 bases and J by 2 bases, with 9 bases between. CDR3 length: 15 amino acids. For the CDR3, the DNA is TGTGCCAGCTCACCACCGAGACTGAACACAGATACGCAGTATTTT. Encoded protein: CASSPPRLNTDTQYF.

V and J are TRBV7-8 and TRBJ2-1; no firm D call. The germline gives CDR1 SGHVS, CDR2 FQNEAQ. The CDR3 covers 15 residues. Trimming left V 1 base short and J 6 bases short, with 13 bases between. The CDR3 spells CASSLVGQKTNEQFF. The CDR3 region has the DNA TGTGCCAGCAGCTTAGTCGGTCAGAAAACCAATGAGCAGTTCTTC.

The chain is built from TRBV5-5 and TRBJ2-5; 8 bases align to TRBD2. The CDR3 runs 14 residues. V shed 0 bases, J shed 3 bases, and the junction held 1 base outside the gene matches. Germline V lookup: CDR1 SGHKS, CDR2 YYEKEE (reference sequence). The CDR3 nucleotides read TGTGCCAGCAGCTTGGTCGGGGGGGAAGAGACCCAGTACTTC. As protein: CASSLVGGEETQYF.

This clone was recorded only once. The chain is built from TRBV2 and TRBJ2-2; TRBD1 matches at 9 bases. The J segment lost 5 bases and the V segment lost 7 bases, leaving 8 bases of the junction unmatched. CDR3 length: 15 amino acids. Per germline, CDR1 SNHLY and CDR2 FYNNEI. Written as DNA, the CDR3 is TGTGCCAGCACTGGCCGGGACAGGGCGACCGGGGAGCTGTTTTTT. Translating gives CASTGRDRATGELFF.

The chain employs TRBV6-5 and TRBJ2-5, with a tentative D call TRBD2 (6 bases). Looked up from germline, CDR1 is MNHEY and CDR2 is SVGAGI. Trimming pared 0 bases from V and 3 bases from J, leaving 8 bases between. CDR3 length: 14 amino acids. The CDR3 sequence: CASSYSGGEETQYF. Written as DNA, the CDR3 is TGTGCCAGCAGTTACTCTGGCGGGGAAGAGACCCAGTACTTC.

The sample holds a few counts of this clone. The V call is TRBV19, the J call TRBJ2-1; D is possibly TRBD2 (6 bases). Germline CDR1 is LNHDA and CDR2 is SQIVND (reference sequence). This CDR3 has 15 amino acids. The V end was cut by 2 bases, the J end by 2 bases, with 10 bases between. CDR3 sequence (DNA): TGTGCCAGTAGTATAAAAGGGGAGGCCTACAATGAGCAGTTCTTC. Translated: CASSIKGEAYNEQFF. Together with reference TRBV19 and TRBJ2-1, the CDR3 gives the full variable domain: DGGITQSPKYLFRKEGQNVTLSCEQNLNHDAMYWYRQDPGQGLRLIYYSQIVNDFQKGDIAEGYSVSREKKESFPLTVTSAQKNPTAFYLCASSIKGEAYNEQFFGPGTRLTVL.

The chain combines TRBV6-1 with TRBJ2-7; TRBD1 is a possible D gene (6 bases). V lost 4 bases to trimming and J lost 3 bases, with 13 bases between them. This CDR3 spans 14 amino acids. CDR1 is MNHNS and CDR2 is SASEGT in the germline V gene. CDR3 in amino acids: CASSGLQGYYEQYF. Written as DNA, the CDR3 is TGTGCCAGCAGTGGTCTACAGGGCTACTACGAGCAGTACTTC.